The 14 T cell receptor beta chains below come from one sample, sequenced in a study of cytomegalovirus exposure and HLA in healthy donors. The repertoire was sequenced with immunoSEQ multiplex PCR; TCRdb's copy has only in-frame clones and lacks some. The data contain 150,000 to 200,000 clones, roughly 84% of them singletons. What was sequenced was PBMCs. These receptor sequences come from a woman younger than 45 in good health and CMV-seropositive.

The chain couples TRBV2 to TRBJ1-1; the D gene is possibly TRBD1 (6 bases). The V gene lost 8 bases and the J gene lost 5 bases, with 15 bases spanning the gap. Germline values: CDR1 SNHLY, CDR2 FYNNEI. The CDR3 covers 13 residues. For the CDR3, the DNA is TGTGCCAGCCTTATCACAGGGAATACTGAAGCTTTCTTT. Its translation: CASLITGNTEAFF.

The V and J genes are TRBV19 and TRBJ1-5; 7 bases are a match to TRBD1. The CDR3 length is 14 residues. CDR1 and CDR2 (germline): LNHDA, SQIVND (reference sequence). Losses at the gene ends were 6 bases for V and 2 bases for J; bases not matched to a gene: 4. The CDR3 DNA reads as TGTGCCAGTAGCCAAACAGGGGGCAATCAGCCCCAGCATTTT. This sequence encodes CASSQTGGNQPQHF.

The chain joins TRBV18 to TRBJ1-3; 7 bases line up with TRBD1. V was pared by 0 bases and J by 6 bases, with 11 bases of the junction left unmatched. Germline lookup yields CDR1 KGHSH and CDR2 LQKENI. The CDR3 consists of 17 residues. CDR3 protein: CASSPPYGTDYENTIYF. For the CDR3, the DNA is TGTGCCAGCTCACCACCCTACGGGACAGATTACGAAAACACCATATATTTT.

The chain is built from TRBV18 and TRBJ1-2; the D is unclear. The V end lost 4 bases, the J end lost 0 bases, and 6 bases lay between the germline ends. This CDR3 contains 13 residues. Germline V gene sequence: CDR1 KGHSH, CDR2 LQKENI. In DNA form, the CDR3 reads TGTGCCAGCTCACTTAGATCTAACTATGGCTACACCTTC. Residues: CASSLRSNYGYTF. Drawing the rest from reference TRBV18 and TRBJ1-2, the complete variable domain is NAGVMQNPRHLVRRRGQEARLRCSPMKGHSHVYWYRQLPEEGLKFMVYLQKENIIDESGMPKERFSAEFPKEGPSILRIQQVVRGDSAAYFCASSLRSNYGYTFGSGTRLTVV.

The chain links TRBV30 to TRBJ2-2; D is uncertain. The germline CDR1 and CDR2 sequences are GTSNPN and SVGIG (reference sequence). V lost 0 bases and J lost 9, with 8 bases in between. There are 12 residues in the CDR3. Here the CDR3 DNA reads TGTGCCTGGAGTGTTAATGACTGGGAGCTGTTTTTT. Its translation: CAWSVNDWELFF.

The chain has TRBV10-3 and TRBJ2-7, with D tentatively TRBD1 (6 bases). Per the germline V gene, CDR1 is ENHRY and CDR2 is SYGVKD. This CDR3 has 15 residues. V was trimmed by 1 base and J by 6 bases, leaving 16 bases between them. The CDR3 sequence is CAISEFRDKASEQYF. The DNA of the CDR3 is TGTGCCATCAGTGAGTTCCGGGACAAGGCCTCCGAGCAGTACTTC.

This clone has a single count. The chain has TRBV10-3 and TRBJ1-1; TRBD1 aligns across 9 bases. The germline CDR1 and CDR2 sequences are ENHRY and SYGVKD. V lost 7 bases, J lost 7 bases, and 7 bases stayed unmatched. The CDR3 spans 13 residues. CDR3 in DNA: TGTGCCATCACCGGGACAGGGTTGAGTGAAGCTTTCTTT. Its translation is CAITGTGLSEAFF.

The chain is built from TRBV5-1 and TRBJ2-1; 9 bases are shared with TRBD1. The J segment lost 6 bases and the V segment lost 4 bases, leaving 8 bases of the junction unmatched. The germline V gene has CDR1 SGHRS and CDR2 YFSETQ. The CDR3 is made up of 15 amino acids. The DNA of the CDR3 is TGCGCCAGCAGCCTGACAGGGGGAATAAGCAATGAGCAGTTCTTC. This codes for CASSLTGGISNEQFF.

The CDR3 nucleotides are TGTGCCAGCAGTCTTTCAGCGACAAGGGGGGAGCAGTACTTC. It translates to CASSLSATRGEQYF. J is TRBJ2-7 and V is TRBV28; maybe TRBD1 (6 bases). This CDR3 is 14 amino acids long. The germline V gene encodes CDR1 MDHEN and CDR2 SYDVKM. Trimming shortened V by 5 bases and J by 7 bases, and 18 bases separated the two germline ends.

The sample holds one count of this clone. This rearrangement joins TRBV29-1 to TRBJ1-5; D unresolved. V was clipped by 6 bases and J by 0 bases, with 15 bases between them. The CDR3 is made up of 15 amino acids. From germline, CDR1 is SQVTM and CDR2 ANQGSEA. This CDR3 is CSVSGSLDSNQPQHF. The CDR3 DNA follows: TGCAGCGTGTCCGGGTCCTTAGATAGCAATCAGCCCCAGCATTTT.

The chain is built from TRBV7-9 and TRBJ1-5; D is undetermined. Deletions cut 1 base from V and 6 bases from J, with 7 bases between. Germline CDR1 reads SEHNR; CDR2 reads FQNEAQ (reference sequence). The length of the CDR3 is 13 residues. The CDR3, as DNA: TGTGCCAGCAGCTTAGGGGCGACTCAGCCCCAGCATTTT. This sequence encodes CASSLGATQPQHF.

The V call is TRBV19, the J call TRBJ1-2; D gene uncertain. Germline V lookup: CDR1 LNHDA, CDR2 SQIVND (reference sequence). The V end lost 3 bases, the J end lost 14 bases, and 13 bases lay between the germline ends. There are 11 residues in the CDR3. The CDR3 coding sequence is TGTGCCAGTAGTATGGGCACCCTATCAACCTTC. Its protein is CASSMGTLSTF.

This sequence joins TRBV12-5 and TRBJ2-3; TRBD1 agrees at 7 bases. This CDR3 is 15 amino acids long. J gave up 1 base and V 6 bases, and 7 bases lay outside the gene matches. Per germline, CDR1 LGHNT and CDR2 FRNRAP. Written as DNA, the CDR3 is TGTGCTAGTGGCCGGGACAGACCTGGCACAGATACGCAGTATTTT. It yields the protein CASGRDRPGTDTQYF.

The CDR3 DNA sequence: TGCGCCAGCAGTGACAGGGGGGACACCGGGGAGCTGTTTTTT. This sequence encodes CASSDRGDTGELFF. This chain uses TRBV5-1 with TRBJ2-2, with TRBD1 identical over 9 bases. This CDR3 has 14 amino acids. V shed 5 bases and J 3 bases; nucleotides not matched to a gene: 2. Germline assignment: CDR1 SGHRS and CDR2 YFSETQ.